This is a list of T cell receptor beta chains from one sample in a study of blood T cell repertoires in COVID-19. Sequencing was performed with immunoSEQ multiplex PCR; in TCRdb, only in-frame clones are kept and a portion is missing. The repertoire holds approximately 300,000 clones, with approximately 92% as singletons. The specimen sequenced was peripheral blood. The receptors stem from a woman in her 30s with COVID-19, enrolled during active disease. CDR3s include the opening cysteine and the closing phenylalanine or tryptophan. The D gene is left open where the match is weak. Only some rows state a clone size, as once, few, many or a class for expanded clones.

CDR3	DNA	size	V	J	D
CASSSGTSGYEQYF	TGCGCCAGCAGCTCCGGGACTAGCGGCTACGAGCAGTACTTC	few	TRBV5-1	TRBJ2-7	TRBD2
CSVARTSGSLEQFF	TGCAGCGTTGCTCGGACTAGCGGATCCCTTGAGCAGTTCTTC	NA	TRBV29-1	TRBJ2-1	TRBD2
CASSSNSGRRRYTQYF	TGTGCCAGCAGTTCGAATAGCGGGAGGCGGAGATATACGCAGTATTTT	NA	TRBV28	TRBJ2-3	TRBD2
CASSQSGQGAFYEQFF	TGTGCCAGCAGCCAGTCTGGACAGGGGGCATTCTATGAGCAGTTCTTC	NA	TRBV3-1/TRBV3-2	TRBJ2-1	TRBD1
CASSLAGQGDEQYF	TGTGCCAGCAGCTTAGCGGGACAGGGGGACGAGCAGTACTTC	once	TRBV11-2	TRBJ2-7	TRBD1
CASSIGEGTEKLFF	TGTGCCAGTAGTATCGGAGAGGGTACTGAAAAACTGTTTTTT	NA	TRBV19	TRBJ1-4	NA
CASSLPYSYEQYF	TGTGCCAGCAGCTTACCGTACTCCTACGAGCAGTACTTC	once	TRBV7-2	TRBJ2-7	NA
CASSYSIGPGGDTEAFF	TGTGCCAGCAGTTACTCGATTGGCCCCGGGGGGGACACTGAAGCTTTCTTT	NA	TRBV6-2/TRBV6-3	TRBJ1-1	NA
CASSWGGAGSPLHF	TGTGCCAGCAGCTGGGGGGGGGCTGGATCACCCCTCCACTTT	NA	TRBV7-9	TRBJ1-6	NA
CASSEAGRGFSGANVLTF	TGTGCCAGCAGTGAAGCAGGCAGGGGGTTCTCTGGGGCCAACGTCCTGACTTTC	NA	TRBV6-1	TRBJ2-6	TRBD1
CASRRTGTGGRQETQYF	TGTGCCAGCAGGCGGACCGGGACAGGGGGTCGTCAAGAGACCCAGTACTTC	NA	TRBV7-3	TRBJ2-5	TRBD1
CARSRRWTSRNEQFF	TGTGCCAGAAGCAGGAGATGGACTTCGCGAAATGAGCAGTTCTTC	once	TRBV5-3	TRBJ2-1	NA
CASSLSSGETQYF	TGTGCCAGCAGCTTGTCCTCGGGGGAGACCCAGTACTTC	NA	TRBV7-9	TRBJ2-5	NA
CASSFGQGSDQETQYF	TGTGCCAGCAGCTTTGGACAGGGGTCGGACCAAGAGACCCAGTACTTC	NA	TRBV7-9	TRBJ2-5	TRBD1
CSASGGRGSLNQPQHF	TGCAGTGCTAGTGGCGGCAGGGGGTCCCTTAATCAGCCCCAGCATTTT	NA	TRBV20-1	TRBJ1-5	TRBD1
CASSSPGLAGGSSYNEQFF	TGTGCCAGCAGCTCACCGGGACTAGCGGGAGGGAGCTCCTACAATGAGCAGTTCTTC	NA	TRBV7-2	TRBJ2-1	TRBD2
CASSLSTYGNTEAFF	TGTGCCAGCAGTTTATCGACATACGGGAACACTGAAGCTTTCTTT	NA	TRBV27	TRBJ1-1	NA
CASSPLLAGDADTQYF	TGCGCCAGCAGCCCTTTACTAGCGGGAGACGCAGATACGCAGTATTTT	NA	TRBV5-1	TRBJ2-3	TRBD2
CASSRLAEYNEQFF	TGTGCCAGCAGTAGACTAGCGGAGTACAATGAGCAGTTCTTC	NA	TRBV28	TRBJ2-1	TRBD2
CASSSYDRSTDTQYF	TGTGCCAGCAGTTCCTACGACAGAAGCACAGATACGCAGTATTTT	NA	TRBV6-2/TRBV6-3	TRBJ2-3	NA
CASSPGQGRPRLAGAYNEQFF	TGTGCCAGCAGTCCAGGACAGGGGAGGCCCCGACTAGCGGGAGCATACAATGAGCAGTTCTTC	NA	TRBV2	TRBJ2-1	TRBD2
CASSFAGLSNQPQHF	TGTGCCAGCAGTTTTGCCGGGTTGAGCAATCAGCCCCAGCATTTT	NA	TRBV28	TRBJ1-5	NA
CAWSPLTGWATNEKLFF	TGTGCCTGGAGTCCTTTGACAGGGTGGGCAACTAATGAAAAACTGTTTTTT	NA	TRBV30	TRBJ1-4	TRBD1
CASSLGQGREQPQHF	TGTGCCAGCTCACTAGGGCAAGGGAGGGAACAGCCCCAGCATTTT	NA	TRBV18	TRBJ1-5	NA
CAISEETSGRTFQETQYF	TGTGCCATCAGTGAGGAGACTAGCGGGAGGACTTTTCAAGAGACCCAGTACTTC	NA	TRBV10-3	TRBJ2-5	TRBD2
CASSLLGHSGNTIYF	TGTGCCAGCAGTCTTCTCGGACACTCTGGAAACACCATATATTTT	NA	TRBV27	TRBJ1-3	NA
CASSPLERTSGRNVTDTQYF	TGTGCCAGCAGCCCCCTGGAAAGGACTAGCGGGAGAAACGTCACAGATACGCAGTATTTT	NA	TRBV13	TRBJ2-3	TRBD2
CASSSGTKGYTF	TGTGCCAGCAGTTCTGGGACAAAGGGCTACACCTTC	NA	TRBV28	TRBJ1-2	NA
CASRDRGTDTQYF	TGTGCCAGCAGAGACAGGGGGACAGATACGCAGTATTTT	NA	TRBV12-3/TRBV12-4	TRBJ2-3	TRBD1
CASSLSLAGEAGELFF	TGTGCCAGCAGCTTAAGCCTAGCGGGAGAGGCCGGGGAGCTGTTTTTT	NA	TRBV7-6	TRBJ2-2	TRBD2
CASSLGQGRAAEQYF	TGCGCCAGCAGCTTGGGGCAGGGGAGGGCAGCCGAGCAGTACTTC	NA	TRBV5-1	TRBJ2-7	NA
CASSLAEGPWNEQFF	TGTGCCAGCAGTTTAGCGGAGGGTCCTTGGAATGAGCAGTTCTTC	NA	TRBV27	TRBJ2-1	NA
CASSPTRQASGNTIYF	TGTGCCAGCAGCCCCACCCGACAGGCCTCTGGAAACACCATATATTTT	NA	TRBV7-3	TRBJ1-3	NA
CASTPLGGDSNQPQHF	TGTGCCAGTACCCCCCTGGGAGGGGATAGCAATCAGCCCCAGCATTTT	NA	TRBV19	TRBJ1-5	NA
CAGLFQGTYEQYF	TGTGCCGGCCTATTCCAGGGTACTTACGAGCAGTACTTC	NA	TRBV5-4	TRBJ2-7	NA
CAWSVLGRGWNEQFF	TGTGCCTGGAGTGTACTCGGGAGGGGGTGGAATGAGCAGTTCTTC	once	TRBV30	TRBJ2-1	TRBD2
CASSPGPGNTGELFF	TGTGCCAGCAGTCCCGGTCCAGGGAACACCGGGGAGCTGTTTTTT	NA	TRBV6-5	TRBJ2-2	NA
CASSDPRSGSLTDTQYF	TGCGCCAGCAGTGATCCGCGTAGCGGGAGCCTCACAGATACGCAGTATTTT	NA	TRBV10-1	TRBJ2-3	TRBD2
CASSKGTSSNMGQPQHF	TGCGCCAGCAGCAAAGGAACCTCTAGTAATATGGGTCAGCCCCAGCATTTT	few	TRBV4-1	TRBJ1-5	NA
CASSSVAGGIDYNEQFF	TGCGCCAGCAGTTCCGTAGCGGGAGGCATCGATTACAATGAGCAGTTCTTC	NA	TRBV10-1	TRBJ2-1	TRBD2
CASSYRPGLAGTNEQYF	TGTGCCAGCAGTTACCGCCCGGGACTAGCGGGAACTAACGAGCAGTACTTC	NA	TRBV6-2/TRBV6-3	TRBJ2-7	TRBD2
CATSGIVLNEQFF	TGTGCCACCAGTGGTATAGTCCTCAATGAGCAGTTCTTC	NA	TRBV24-1	TRBJ2-1	NA
CASSLIGREKETQYF	TGTGCCAGCAGCCTTATTGGCCGGGAGAAAGAGACCCAGTACTTC	NA	TRBV6-5	TRBJ2-5	NA
CASSLVPGAADTQYF	TGCGCCAGCAGCTTGGTCCCCGGCGCGGCAGATACGCAGTATTTT	NA	TRBV5-1	TRBJ2-3	NA
CASSPWTSGNNEQFF	TGTGCCAGCAGTCCCTGGACTAGCGGAAACAATGAGCAGTTCTTC	NA	TRBV28	TRBJ2-1	TRBD2
CASSPPKRGRDIQYF	TGTGCCAGCAGCCCCCCCAAGCGGGGTCGGGACATTCAGTACTTC	NA	TRBV7-9	TRBJ2-4	TRBD2
CASSLDRWGTSGNNEQFF	TGTGCCAGCAGCTTAGATAGGTGGGGGACTAGCGGAAACAATGAGCAGTTCTTC	NA	TRBV11-2	TRBJ2-1	TRBD2
CAISGGGGTEAFF	TGTGCCATCAGTGGAGGCGGGGGCACTGAAGCTTTCTTT	NA	TRBV10-3	TRBJ1-1	NA
CASSYSLYYEQYF	TGTGCCAGCAGTTACTCTTTATACTACGAGCAGTACTTC	NA	TRBV6-2/TRBV6-3	TRBJ2-7	NA
CASSLTRGNYEQYF	TGTGCCAGCAGCTTAACCAGGGGGAATTACGAGCAGTACTTC	once	TRBV7-6	TRBJ2-7	TRBD1